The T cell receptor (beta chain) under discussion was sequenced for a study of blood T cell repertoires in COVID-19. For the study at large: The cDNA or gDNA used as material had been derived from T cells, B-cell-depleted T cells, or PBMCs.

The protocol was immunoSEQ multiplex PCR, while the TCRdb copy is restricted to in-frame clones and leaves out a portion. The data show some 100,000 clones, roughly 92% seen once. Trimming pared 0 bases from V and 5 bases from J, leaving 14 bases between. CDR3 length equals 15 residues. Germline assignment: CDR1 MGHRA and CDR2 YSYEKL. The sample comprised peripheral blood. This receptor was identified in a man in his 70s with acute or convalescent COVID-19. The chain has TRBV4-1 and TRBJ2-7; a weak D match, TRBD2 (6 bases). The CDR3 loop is CASSQDGGSRHEQYF. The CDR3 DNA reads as TGCGCCAGCAGCCAAGACGGGGGATCCCGCCACGAGCAGTACTTC.